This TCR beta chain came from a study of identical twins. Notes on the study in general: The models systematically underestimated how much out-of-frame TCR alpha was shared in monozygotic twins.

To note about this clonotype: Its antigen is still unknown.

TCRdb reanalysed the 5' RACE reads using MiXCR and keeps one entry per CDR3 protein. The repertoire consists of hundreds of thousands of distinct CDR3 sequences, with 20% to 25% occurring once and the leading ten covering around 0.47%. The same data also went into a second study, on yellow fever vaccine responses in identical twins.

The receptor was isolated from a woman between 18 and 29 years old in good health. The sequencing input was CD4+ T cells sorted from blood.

CDR3: CASNLPGTDTQYF. The DNA for the CDR3 is TGTGCCAGCAACCTACCTGGGACAGATACGCAGTATTTT. The genes are TRBV6-1 and TRBJ2-3; D gene ambiguous. Trimming cost V 7 bases and J 3 bases, with 11 bases left between them. The CDR3 consists of 13 residues. Germline CDR1 and CDR2: MNHNS and SASEGT.